This T cell receptor (beta chain) stems from a study of monozygotic twins with inflammatory bowel disease. TCRdb re-called the 5' RACE reads; every CDR3 protein appears as one record, without DNA. The table lists fewer than 550,000 distinct CDR3 sequences, with 2% to 3% in the top ten. The germline V gene encodes CDR1 KGHSH and CDR2 LQKENI. The CDR3 runs to 17 residues. Sequenced material: blood. This clonotype originated in a human donor with ulcerative colitis or Crohn's disease, or a healthy co-twin of an affected twin (not recorded which). The genes are TRBV18 and TRBJ2-5; lacking DNA, the TRBD1 call made by TCRdb goes unchecked. CDR3: CASSPLGGAARPETQYF. The variable domain in full, with the rest retrieved from reference TRBV18 and TRBJ2-5, is NAGVMQNPRHLVRRRGQEARLRCSPMKGHSHVYWYRQLPEEGLKFMVYLQKENIIDESGMPKERFSAEFPKEGPSILRIQQVVRGDSAAYFCASSPLGGAARPETQYFGPGTRLLVL.